This T cell receptor beta chain was recovered during a study of OX40 agonist ivuxolimab in advanced cancers. Libraries were prepared by immunoSEQ multiplex PCR; TCRdb keeps only in-frame clonotypes and omits some of them. Of approximately 84,000 clones in the sample, 70% to 90% were seen once. Trimming shortened V by 10 bases and J by 5 bases, and 15 bases separated the two germline ends. CDR3 length: 14 amino acids. In germline, CDR1 is MNHNS, CDR2 SASEGT. In the case of this clone: Its cognate antigen is unknown.

Study-wide points: The study found that CD8+ T cells averaged more expanded clones than CD4+. The CD4+ and CD8+ T cells in the blood had expanded clonally by week 6 at 0.1 to 3.0 mg/kg.

The chain has TRBV6-1 and TRBJ1-6; D is unclear. This specimen was CD4+ or CD8+ T cells sorted from blood, taken in a trial of the OX40 agonist ivuxolimab. The TCR sequence derives from an adult with an advanced solid tumor such as melanoma, head and neck, liver or kidney cancer. The CDR3 DNA follows: TGTGCCATCCGTCGGGTTGCCAATAATTCACCCCTCCACTTT. It yields the protein CAIRRVANNSPLHF.